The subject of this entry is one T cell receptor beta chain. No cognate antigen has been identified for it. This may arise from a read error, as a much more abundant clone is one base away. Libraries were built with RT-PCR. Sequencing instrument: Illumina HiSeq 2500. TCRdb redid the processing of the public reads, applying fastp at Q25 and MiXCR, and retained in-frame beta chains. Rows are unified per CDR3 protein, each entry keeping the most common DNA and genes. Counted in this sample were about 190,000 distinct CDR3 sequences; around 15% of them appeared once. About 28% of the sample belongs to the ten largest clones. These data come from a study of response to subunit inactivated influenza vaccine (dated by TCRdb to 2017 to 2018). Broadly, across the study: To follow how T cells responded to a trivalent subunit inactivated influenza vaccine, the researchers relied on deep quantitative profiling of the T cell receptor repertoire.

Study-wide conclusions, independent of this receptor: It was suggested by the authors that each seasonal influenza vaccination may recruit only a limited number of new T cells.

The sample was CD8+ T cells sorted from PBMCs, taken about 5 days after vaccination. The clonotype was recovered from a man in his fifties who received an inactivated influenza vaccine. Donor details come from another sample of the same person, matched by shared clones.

The CDR3 sequence is CAISLGLLGEQFF. The nucleotides read TGTGCCATCAGTCTCGGACTGCTGGGTGAGCAGTTCTTC. Recombination joined TRBV6-6 with TRBJ2-1; matching of 5 bases hints at TRBD2 as the D gene. From its cysteine to its phenylalanine, the CDR3 spans 13 amino acids. The read is trimmed to its CDR3 DNA, 39 bases read in frame from base 1. Based on the germline V gene (reference sequence), the CDR1 and CDR2 sequences are MNHNY and SVGAGI.